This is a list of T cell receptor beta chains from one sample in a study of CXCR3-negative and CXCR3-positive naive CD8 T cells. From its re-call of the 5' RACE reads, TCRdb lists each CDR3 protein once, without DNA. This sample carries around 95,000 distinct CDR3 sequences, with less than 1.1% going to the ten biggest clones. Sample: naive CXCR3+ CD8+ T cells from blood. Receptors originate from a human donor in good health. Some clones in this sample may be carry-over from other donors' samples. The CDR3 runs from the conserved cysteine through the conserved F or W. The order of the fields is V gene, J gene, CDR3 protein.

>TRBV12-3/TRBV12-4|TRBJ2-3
CASSFFDSPTDTQYF
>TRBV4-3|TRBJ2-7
CASSQDVRGSSYEQYF
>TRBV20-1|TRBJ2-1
CSAVTGTSGSYEQFF
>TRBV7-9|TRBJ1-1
CASSRILGGTEAFF
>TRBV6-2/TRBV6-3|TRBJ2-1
CASRYLAGGGSSYNEQFF
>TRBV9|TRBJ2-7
CASSVGGAQSYEQYF
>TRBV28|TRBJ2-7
CASSLLVGQGLVEQYF
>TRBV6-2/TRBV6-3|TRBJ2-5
CASSYNSGTGDETQYF
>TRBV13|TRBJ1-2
CASSQTPGNYGYTF
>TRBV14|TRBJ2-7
CASSQDGLTTKGYEQYF
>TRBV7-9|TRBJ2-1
CASSLAQDRGNEQFF
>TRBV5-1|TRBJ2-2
CASVSGIGTTGELFF
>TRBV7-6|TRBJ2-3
CASSPGLAGNTDTQYF
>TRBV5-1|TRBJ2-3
CASSPAPSGMYTDTQYF
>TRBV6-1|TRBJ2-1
CASTQGGEHNEQFF
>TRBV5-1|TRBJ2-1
CASSWILAGNSYNEQFF
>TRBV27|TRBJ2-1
CASSFGLNEQFF
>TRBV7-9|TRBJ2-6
CASSSPRTGISSGANVLTF
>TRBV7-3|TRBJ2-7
CASSLLAWDEQYF
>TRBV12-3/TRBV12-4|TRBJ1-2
CASSPGFDGYTF
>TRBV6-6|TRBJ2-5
CASSYIAGATLQETQYF
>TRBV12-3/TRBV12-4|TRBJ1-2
CASSSPLVYGYTF
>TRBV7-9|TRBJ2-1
CASSGETSGAPNNEQFF
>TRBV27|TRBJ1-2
CASSSSVGVSYGYTF
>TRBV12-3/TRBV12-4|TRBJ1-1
CASSSTTGGEAFF
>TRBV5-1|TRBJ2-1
CASRGNGNEQFF
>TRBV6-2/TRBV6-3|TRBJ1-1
CASSYSGQGVITEAFF
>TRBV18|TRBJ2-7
CASSPYGGFLDYEQYF